The present entry profiles one T cell receptor (beta chain) with its context. Its antigen is undetermined. The V end lost 4 bases, the J end lost 10 bases, and 11 bases lay between the germline ends. Germline V gene data show CDR1 as LGHDT and CDR2 as YNNKEL (reference sequence). This CDR3 spans 12 amino acids. Unique molecular identifiers were present in the TCR beta cDNA libraries. TCRdb re-called the PCR reads through MiXCR, storing one row per CDR3 protein. Among 450,000 to 650,000 distinct CDR3 sequences listed, roughly 46% were seen once. The sample is drawn from a study of post-analysis software for immune sequencing data. Study results and caveats: F measure clustering grouped samples strongly by preparation batch. There was significantly lower normalized Chao1 diversity in multiple sclerosis patients than in controls. Patients carried 5 or 6 TRBV segments more frequently than controls did, and TRBV5-6, TRBV5-1 and TRBV20-1 were among them.

The genes are TRBV3-1 and TRBJ2-1; D might be TRBD2 (5 bases). The sequenced sample consisted of blood. The origin of this receptor is a girl aged 10-17 years with multiple sclerosis. The CDR3 loop reads CASSLPTREQFF. In DNA form, the CDR3 reads TGTGCCAGCAGCCTGCCTACTAGGGAGCAGTTCTTC.